This T cell receptor (beta chain) was captured by sequencing in a study of CD8 T cells in Susac syndrome. Reverse transcription of about 0.45 to 1 ug RNA used random hexamers. TCRdb used MiXCR to reprocess the immunoSEQ multiplex PCR reads, holding one entry per CDR3 protein. Of more than 100,000 distinct CDR3 sequences detected, roughly 80% appear once; the ten largest clones hold roughly 0.5%. This CDR3 is built from 18 residues. V lost 0 bases and J lost 0, with 16 bases in between. Per the germline V gene, CDR1 is PRHDT and CDR2 is FYEKMQ (reference sequence). The sequenced sample was CD8+ T cells from PBMCs. The rearrangement links TRBV13 to TRBJ2-3, with D possibly being TRBD1 or TRBD2 (5 bases each). The receptor's source is a human donor with multiple sclerosis. The CDR3 sequence is CASSLGLSGTRSTDTQYF. The CDR3 bases are TGTGCCAGCAGCTTAGGGCTGTCCGGGACCCGAAGCACAGATACGCAGTATTTT.